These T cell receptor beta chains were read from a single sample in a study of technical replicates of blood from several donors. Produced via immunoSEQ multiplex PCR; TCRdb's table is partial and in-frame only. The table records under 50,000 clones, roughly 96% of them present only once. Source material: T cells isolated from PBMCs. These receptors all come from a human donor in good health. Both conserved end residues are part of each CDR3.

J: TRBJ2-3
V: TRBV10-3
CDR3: CAISQAGGNTDTQYF

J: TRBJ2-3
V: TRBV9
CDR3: CASSIKAGGFAPDTQYF

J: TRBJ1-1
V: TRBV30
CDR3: CAWGRGETSAFF

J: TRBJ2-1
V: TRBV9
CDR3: CASSVSGSLYNEQFF

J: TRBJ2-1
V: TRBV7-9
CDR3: CASSLVRGSNEQFF

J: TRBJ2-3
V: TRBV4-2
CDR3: CASSQDLAGGTDTQYF

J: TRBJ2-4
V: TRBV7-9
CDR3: CATSPRGGPAKNIQYF

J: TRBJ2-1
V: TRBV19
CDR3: CASIRSQGGPPSSYNEQFF

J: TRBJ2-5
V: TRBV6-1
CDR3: CASSVTSWETQYF

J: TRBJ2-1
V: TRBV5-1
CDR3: CASSPLDNEQFF

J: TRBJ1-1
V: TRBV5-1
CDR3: CASSLVYYTEAFF